This T cell receptor beta chain was obtained from a study of untreated major depressive disorder. Notes on this clone: The target antigen is unknown.

V was shortened by 4 bases and J by 2 bases, with 12 bases between the two germline ends. Germline V gene sequence: CDR1 GTSNPN, CDR2 SVGIG (reference sequence). CDR3 length: 13 residues. Study-level results: CD4+ T cells from depressed patients used TRBV05-01 (Vbeta 5.1) more often than controls.

Repertoires were generated with immunoSEQ multiplex PCR, while TCRdb's copy carries only in-frame clones and drops some. The sample has 20,000 or so clones; under 90% are singletons. The receptor was derived from a woman aged 25-40 years in good health. Material for sequencing was CD4+ T cells from PBMCs. This chain links TRBV30 with TRBJ2-7; D unresolved. The CDR3 sequence is CAWKESGPYEQYF. CDR3 DNA: TGTGCCTGGAAGGAGTCTGGTCCCTACGAGCAGTACTTC.